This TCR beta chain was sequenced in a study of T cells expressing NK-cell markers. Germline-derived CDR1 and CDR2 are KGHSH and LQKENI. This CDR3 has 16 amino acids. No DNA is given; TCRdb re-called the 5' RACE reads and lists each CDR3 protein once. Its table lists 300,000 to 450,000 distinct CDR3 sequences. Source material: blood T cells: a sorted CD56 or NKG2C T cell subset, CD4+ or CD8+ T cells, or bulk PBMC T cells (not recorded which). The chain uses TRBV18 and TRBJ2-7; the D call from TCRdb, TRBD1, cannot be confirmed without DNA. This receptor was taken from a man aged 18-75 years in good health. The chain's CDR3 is CASSPFGTRNSYEQYF.